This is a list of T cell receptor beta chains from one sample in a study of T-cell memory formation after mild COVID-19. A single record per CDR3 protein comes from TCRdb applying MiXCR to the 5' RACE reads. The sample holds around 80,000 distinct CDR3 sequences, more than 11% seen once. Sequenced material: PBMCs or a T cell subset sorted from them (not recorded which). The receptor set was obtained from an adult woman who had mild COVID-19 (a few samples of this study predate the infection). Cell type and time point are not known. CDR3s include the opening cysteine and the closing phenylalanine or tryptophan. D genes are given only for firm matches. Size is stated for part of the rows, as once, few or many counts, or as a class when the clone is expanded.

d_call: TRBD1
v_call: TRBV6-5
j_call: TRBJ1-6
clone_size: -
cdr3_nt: TGTGCCAGCAGTTACGGACAGGGAGGGAATTCACCCCTCCACTTT
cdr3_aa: CASSYGQGGNSPLHF

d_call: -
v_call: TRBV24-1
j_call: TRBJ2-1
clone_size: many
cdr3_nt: TGTGCCACCAGTGCCAACTTGTTCGGCGGGAATGAGCAGTTCTTC
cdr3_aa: CATSANLFGGNEQFF

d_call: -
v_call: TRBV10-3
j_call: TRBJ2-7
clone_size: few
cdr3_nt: TGTGCCATCAGTGATCCCGGGACGGGGTCCTACGAGCAGTACTTC
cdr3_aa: CAISDPGTGSYEQYF

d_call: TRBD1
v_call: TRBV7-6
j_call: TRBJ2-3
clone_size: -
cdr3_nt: TGTGCCAGCAGCCGCGGCGGACAGGGGCTTCGAGGAGATACGCAGTATTTT
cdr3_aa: CASSRGGQGLRGDTQYF

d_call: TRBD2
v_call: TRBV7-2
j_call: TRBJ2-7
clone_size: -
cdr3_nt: TGTGCCAGCAGCTTAGGGCTAGCGGGAGAAGCCGAGCAGTACTTC
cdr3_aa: CASSLGLAGEAEQYF

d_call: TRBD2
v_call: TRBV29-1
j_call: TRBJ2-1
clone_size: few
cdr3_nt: TGCAGCGTTGAGGGGACTAGCGGGGCGTACAATGAGCAGTTCTTC
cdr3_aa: CSVEGTSGAYNEQFF

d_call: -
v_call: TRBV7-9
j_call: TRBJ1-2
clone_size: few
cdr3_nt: TGTGCCAGCAGCTTAGAAGAGACACAGGCCTATGGCTACACCTTC
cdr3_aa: CASSLEETQAYGYTF

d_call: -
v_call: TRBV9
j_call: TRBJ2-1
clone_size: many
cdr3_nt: TGTGCCAGCAGCCCAACCGGGGGACTGGGAAACAATGAGCAGTTCTTC
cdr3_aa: CASSPTGGLGNNEQFF

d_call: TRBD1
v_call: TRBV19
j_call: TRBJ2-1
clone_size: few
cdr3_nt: TGTGCCAGTAGTATCGTCGGGACAGGCACCAATGAGCAGTTCTTC
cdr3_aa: CASSIVGTGTNEQFF

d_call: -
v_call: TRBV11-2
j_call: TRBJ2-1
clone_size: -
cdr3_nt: TGTGCCAGCAGCATAGAGGGACTTAGCAACAATGAGCAGTTCTTC
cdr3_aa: CASSIEGLSNNEQFF

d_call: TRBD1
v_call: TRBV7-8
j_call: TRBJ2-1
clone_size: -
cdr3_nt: TGTGCCAGCAGCTTAATGACAGGGATCCTCTACAATGAGCAGTTCTTC
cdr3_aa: CASSLMTGILYNEQFF

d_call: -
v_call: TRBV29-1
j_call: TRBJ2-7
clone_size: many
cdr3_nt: TGCAGCGCTGAAGCCAATGGGGACGAGCAGTACTTC
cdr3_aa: CSAEANGDEQYF

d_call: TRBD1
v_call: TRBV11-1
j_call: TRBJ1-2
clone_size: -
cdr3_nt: TGTGCCAGCAGCTTGACAGGGATCGAAACTTTGGTGGGCTACACCTTC
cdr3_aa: CASSLTGIETLVGYTF

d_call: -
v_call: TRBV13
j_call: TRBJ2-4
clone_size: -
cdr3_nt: TGTGCCAGCAGCTCCACTATCTTGTCCAAAAACATTCAGTACTTC
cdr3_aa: CASSSTILSKNIQYF

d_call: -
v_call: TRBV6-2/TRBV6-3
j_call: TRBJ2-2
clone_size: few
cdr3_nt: TGTGCCAGCAGTGAGCCGCTCCCGGCCGGGGAGCTGTTTTTT
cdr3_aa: CASSEPLPAGELFF

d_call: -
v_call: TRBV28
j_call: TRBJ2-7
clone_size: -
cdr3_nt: TGTGCCAGCAGTGAACCGTTGGCCTACGAGCAGTACTTC
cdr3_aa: CASSEPLAYEQYF

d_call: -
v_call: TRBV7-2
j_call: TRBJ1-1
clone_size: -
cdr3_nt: TGTGCCAGCAGCCCTGGACCGTTAACGACGGGGGTGAACACTGAAGCTTTCTTT
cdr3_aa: CASSPGPLTTGVNTEAFF

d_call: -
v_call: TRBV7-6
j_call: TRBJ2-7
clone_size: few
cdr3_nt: TGTGCCAGCAGCTTAGAGCCGGGACACACCTACGAGCAGTACTTC
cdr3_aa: CASSLEPGHTYEQYF

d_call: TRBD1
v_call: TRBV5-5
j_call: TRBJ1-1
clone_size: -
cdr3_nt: TGTGCCAGCAGCGACTATGGGACAGTCCCCTTGGGCACTGAAGCTTTCTTT
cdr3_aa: CASSDYGTVPLGTEAFF

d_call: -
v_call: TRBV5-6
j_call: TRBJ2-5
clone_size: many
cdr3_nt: TGTGCCAGCAGCGAGGACAGCAATCAAGAGACCCAGTACTTC
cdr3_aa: CASSEDSNQETQYF